This T cell receptor (beta chain) was sequenced for a study of blood T cell repertoires in COVID-19. Study context: Whether acute or convalescent, the COVID-19 samples came from the United States, Italy and Spain. Sources were T cells, B-cell-depleted T cells, or PBMCs; the material itself was cDNA or gDNA.

With 7 bases removed from V and 3 bases from J, the gap between germline ends came to 12 bases. Looked up from germline, CDR1 is SQVTM and CDR2 is ANQGSEA. This CDR3 contains 12 residues. The table came from immunoSEQ multiplex PCR; TCRdb's copy has only in-frame clones and leaves some out. Here the sample spans 200,000 to 250,000 clones, more than 75% being singletons. The chain combines TRBV29-1 with TRBJ1-1; possible D gene TRBD1, 5 bases. This TCR was recovered from a man aged 45-65 years with acute or convalescent COVID-19. The sequencing sample was made of peripheral blood. CDR3 coding DNA: TGCAGCGGGACGGACACCTACACTGAAGCTTTCTTT. It translates to CSGTDTYTEAFF.